This T cell receptor (beta chain) was captured by sequencing in a study of post-analysis software for immune sequencing data. As to this clonotype: Its antigen remains unidentified.

Study observations and caveats: Among several TRBV segments more frequent in patients than controls were TRBV5-6, TRBV5-1 and TRBV20-1.

Unique molecular identifiers were present in the TCR beta cDNA libraries. Via MiXCR, TCRdb re-called the PCR reads, giving one row per CDR3 protein. The sample comprises about 770,000 distinct CDR3 sequences, about 43% of which are singletons, and 4.9% rests with the top ten. The CDR3 totals 15 residues. The V and J ends lost 6 bases and 2 bases respectively, with 17 bases between them. Germline loops: CDR1 MNHEY, CDR2 SMNVEV (reference sequence). The chain is built from TRBV27 and TRBJ2-7; D is possibly TRBD1 (6 bases). The clonotype comes from a girl between 10 and 17 years old with multiple sclerosis. The sequencing input was blood. CDR3 in DNA: TGTGCCAGCAGCCCCCCTAGGACAGCTACCTACGAGCAGTACTTC. Translated: CASSPPRTATYEQYF.